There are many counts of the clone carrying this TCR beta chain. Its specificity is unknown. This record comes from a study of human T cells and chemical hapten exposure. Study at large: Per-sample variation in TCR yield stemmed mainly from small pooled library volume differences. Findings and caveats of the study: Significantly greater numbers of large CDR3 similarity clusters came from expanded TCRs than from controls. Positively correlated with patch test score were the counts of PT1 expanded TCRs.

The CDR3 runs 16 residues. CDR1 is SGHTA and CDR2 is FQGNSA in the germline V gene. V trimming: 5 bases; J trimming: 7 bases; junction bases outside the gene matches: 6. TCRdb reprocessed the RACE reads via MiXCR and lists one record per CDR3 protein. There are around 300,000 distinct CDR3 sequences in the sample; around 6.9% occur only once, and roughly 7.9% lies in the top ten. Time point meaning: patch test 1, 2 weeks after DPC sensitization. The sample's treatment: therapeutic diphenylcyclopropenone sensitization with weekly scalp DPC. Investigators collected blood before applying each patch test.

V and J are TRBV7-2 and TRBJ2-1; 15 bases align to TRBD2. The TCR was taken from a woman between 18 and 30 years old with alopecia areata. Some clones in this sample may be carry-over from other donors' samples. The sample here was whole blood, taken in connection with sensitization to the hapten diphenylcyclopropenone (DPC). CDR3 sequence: CASSQPGLAGGNEQFF. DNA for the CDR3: TGTGCCAGCAGCCAACCGGGACTAGCGGGGGGTAATGAGCAGTTCTTC.